Each of the 12 T cell receptor beta chains below was sequenced from the same sample in a study of T cell responses to AZD1222 COVID-19 vaccine (dated by TCRdb to about 2021). This specimen's time point label, per the study, means: about 28 days (+/-7) after the second vaccine dose. Receptor libraries were prepared by the immunoSEQ multiplex PCR assay. Drawn from immuneACCESS, this table holds only the in-frame rearrangements with V and J called that TCRdb kept. Clones are partly lost; checked studies trace under half to an unresolved V gene and leave the rest unexplained. In all, the sample holds fewer than 120,000 clones, and 94% of those were seen once. The ten largest clones add up to 2.9% of the sample. The sequencing used peripheral blood, collected 28 days after the second AZD1222 dose. The receptors originated from an adult who received the AZD1222 COVID-19 vaccine.

The rearrangement links TRBV10-3 to TRBJ2-1; no definite D call. The CDR3 runs to 15 residues. V lost 0 bases, J lost 5 bases, and 11 bases lay in between. CDR1 is ENHRY and CDR2 is SYGVKD in the germline V gene. The CDR3 loop reads CAISESTTRNNEQFF. For the CDR3, the DNA is TGTGCCATCAGTGAGTCTACTACCCGAAACAATGAGCAGTTCTTC.

The V call is TRBV4-1, the J call TRBJ2-7, with TRBD2 matching 10 bases. The V gene end was trimmed by 3 bases and the J gene end by 13 bases; junction bases not matched to a gene: 18. There are 16 residues in the CDR3. Germline lookup yields CDR1 MGHRA and CDR2 YSYEKL. This CDR3 reads CASSQRETSGPFDNYF. Here the CDR3 DNA reads TGCGCCAGCAGCCAGAGAGAGACTAGCGGGCCCTTTGATAACTACTTC.

This clone has only a few counts. The rearrangement joins TRBV27 to TRBJ1-1, with D possibly being TRBD1 (5 bases). CDR1 MNHEY and CDR2 SMNVEV come from the germline V gene (reference sequence). The CDR3 loop spans 14 amino acids. V lost 7 bases, J lost 0 bases, and 12 bases lay in between. CDR3 bases: TGTGCCAGCAAGAAGGACAATGTGAACACTGAAGCTTTCTTT. It specifies CASKKDNVNTEAFF.

The rearrangement uses TRBV5-1 and TRBJ2-1; D is undetermined. This CDR3 is built from 11 residues. Germline values: CDR1 SGHRS, CDR2 YFSETQ. Trimming stripped 0 bases from V and 7 bases from J, with 2 bases between. The CDR3 spells CASSLGNEQFF. CDR3 bases: TGCGCCAGCAGCTTGGGTAATGAGCAGTTCTTC.

Only one count was recorded for this clone. V is TRBV10-2 and J is TRBJ2-7, with D maybe TRBD1 (5 bases). Germline values: CDR1 WSHSY, CDR2 SAAADI. The CDR3 has 14 residues. Trimming cost V 5 bases and J 3 bases, with 14 bases left between them. The CDR3: CASSPPGWDYEQYF. CDR3 sequence (DNA): TGCGCCAGCAGTCCTCCAGGGTGGGACTACGAGCAGTACTTC.

This clone was detected once. This chain links TRBV14 with TRBJ1-3; tentatively, D is TRBD1 (5 bases). This CDR3 is 13 amino acids long. Trimming took 3 bases from V and 8 from J, leaving 11 bases between them. Germline values: CDR1 SGHDN, CDR2 FVKESK. CDR3 sequence (DNA): TGTGCCAGCAGCCACGGGACGTATGACACCATATATTTT. This encodes CASSHGTYDTIYF.

The chain carries TRBV5-4 and TRBJ2-7, with 8 bases fitting TRBD2. J was trimmed by 3 bases and V by 4 bases; bases with no gene match: 15. The CDR3 sequence is 17 residues long. Germline-derived CDR1 and CDR2 are SGHNT and YYREEE (reference sequence). The CDR3: CASSPPGVSGSSYEQYF. Here the CDR3 DNA reads TGTGCCAGCAGCCCCCCGGGGGTGAGCGGGAGTAGCTACGAGCAGTACTTC.

The chain employs TRBV10-1 and TRBJ1-1; no firm D call. Deletions cut 0 bases from V and 4 bases from J, with 9 bases between. The CDR3 is 14 residues long. Germline V gene data show CDR1 as WNHNN and CDR2 as SYGVQD (reference sequence). CDR3 loop: CASSESRFGTEAFF. In DNA, the CDR3 is TGCGCCAGCAGTGAGTCGAGGTTTGGCACTGAAGCTTTCTTT.

The rearrangement links TRBV10-2 to TRBJ2-3; 8 positions agree with TRBD2. Per the germline V gene, CDR1 is WSHSY and CDR2 is SAAADI. This CDR3 contains 15 residues. Trimming removed 2 bases from V and 6 bases from J; junction bases left unmatched: 7. The CDR3 bases are TGCGCCAGCAGTGAGGCGGGAGGACGTTTGGATACGCAGTATTTT. Encoded protein: CASSEAGGRLDTQYF.

About this clone itself: Other DNA sequences in the same sample also yield this CDR3. CDR3 sequence: CASRAGGSGANVLTF. The DNA for the CDR3 is TGTGCCAGCCGGGCGGGGGGTAGTGGGGCCAACGTCCTGACTTTC. The chain is built from TRBV6-5 and TRBJ2-6, with TRBD2 identical over 8 bases. The CDR3 totals 15 residues. The germline gives CDR1 MNHEY, CDR2 SVGAGI. V gave up 8 bases and J gave up 3 bases; unmatched junction bases: 6.

V gene TRBV7-9 combines with J gene TRBJ1-2; the match to TRBD1 covers 7 bases. V was clipped by 6 bases and J by 3 bases; unmatched bases: 10. Germline V gene data show CDR1 as SEHNR and CDR2 as FQNEAQ (reference sequence). This CDR3 has 15 residues. The CDR3 DNA sequence: TGTGCCAGCAGAGAGGAGGAGGGGGCGGACTATGGCTACACCTTC. Encoded protein: CASREEEGADYGYTF.

This rearrangement joins TRBV28 to TRBJ2-3; 8 bases match TRBD1. From germline, CDR1 is MDHEN and CDR2 SYDVKM. The CDR3 loop spans 13 amino acids. The ends lost 6 bases at V and 10 bases at J; junction bases unmatched: 9. This CDR3 reads CASRDRALESQYF. The CDR3 nucleotides read TGTGCCAGCAGGGACAGGGCCCTAGAGTCGCAGTATTTT.